A selection of T cell receptor beta chains follows, all from one sample in a study of T cells after posttransplantation cyclophosphamide. Sequencing used immunoSEQ multiplex PCR; TCRdb keeps in-frame clones, though not all of them. The data contain approximately 10,000 clones, 75% to 85% of them singletons. The sequences come from PBMCs, collected 350 to 400 days after allogeneic stem cell transplant with calcineurin inhibitor and methotrexate. These receptors all stem from a male patient between 25 and 39 years old who received an allogeneic stem cell transplant from an unrelated donor, was CMV-positive, and had acute GVHD only. Some of the T cells might come from the graft donor. CDR3s include the opening cysteine and the closing phenylalanine or tryptophan. A D gene is named only where the DNA matches it firmly. Only part of the rows carry a size: once, few, many, or a class if the clone is expanded.

TGTGCCAGCACCACGACATACGCGTACGAGCAGTACTTC	CASTTTYAYEQYF	-	-	TRBV6-1	TRBJ2-7
TGTGCCAGCAGCTTTGGACAGCTTCAGAACACCGGGGAGCTGTTTTTT	CASSFGQLQNTGELFF	-	-	TRBV7-2	TRBJ2-2
TGTGCCAGCTCACCGGGACAGGGAAGCACTGAAGCTTTCTTT	CASSPGQGSTEAFF	TRBD1	-	TRBV18	TRBJ1-1
TGCGCCAGCAGCCAAGAAAGGGAGGGTAATTCACCCCTCCACTTT	CASSQEREGNSPLHF	-	-	TRBV4-3	TRBJ1-6
TGTGCCAGCAGTGAACGGGAGCCGGGTTACGAGCAGTACTTC	CASSEREPGYEQYF	-	once	TRBV2	TRBJ2-7
TGTGCCAGCAGAACCCCCTCAAGCGGGGGGGCCAGCAATGAGCAGTTCTTC	CASRTPSSGGASNEQFF	TRBD2	-	TRBV2	TRBJ2-1
TGTGCCAGCAGTTACTCCGTACAGGGTTCCGAGCAGTACTTC	CASSYSVQGSEQYF	-	-	TRBV6-5	TRBJ2-7
TGTGCCAGCTCAACGTTGACAAGCAATCAGCCCCAGCATTTT	CASSTLTSNQPQHF	-	-	TRBV18	TRBJ1-5
TGTGCTAGTGGTCTAGTAGGGGTCAACACTGAAGCTTTCTTT	CASGLVGVNTEAFF	-	-	TRBV12-5	TRBJ1-1
TGTGCCAGCAGTTTATCCCCGCGAGCGGACAGGGGATACGAGCAGTACTTC	CASSLSPRADRGYEQYF	TRBD1	-	TRBV27	TRBJ2-7
TGTGCCAGCAGCGAGGACAGGGGGCGAAACAATCAGCCCCAGCATTTT	CASSEDRGRNNQPQHF	TRBD1	-	TRBV2	TRBJ1-5
TGTGCCAGCAGGGACCCGGGACTAGCGGGCACAGATACGCAGTATTTT	CASRDPGLAGTDTQYF	TRBD2	-	TRBV2	TRBJ2-3
TGTGCCAGCAGGACCGGGACTAGCGGGGAGACCCAGTACTTC	CASRTGTSGETQYF	TRBD2	-	TRBV6-6	TRBJ2-5
TGTGCCAGCAGTGAAACCCTTGGGACAGTGGGCGGCTACACCTTC	CASSETLGTVGGYTF	TRBD1	-	TRBV2	TRBJ1-2
TGTGCCAGCAGCTACGGCTATGGCTACACCTTC	CASSYGYGYTF	-	-	TRBV5-4	TRBJ1-2
TGCAGCGTCTCATCCGGGACAGGGGGCGGTGTTACGCAGTATTTT	CSVSSGTGGGVTQYF	TRBD1	-	TRBV29-1	TRBJ2-3
TGTGCTAGTGGTTTGGCCCAGAGGGGACTAGCGTCAGACTACGAGCAGTACTTC	CASGLAQRGLASDYEQYF	TRBD2	-	TRBV12-5	TRBJ2-7
TGCAGCGTCAGGGGCATCAGCTATGGCTACACCTTC	CSVRGISYGYTF	-	once	TRBV29-1	TRBJ1-2
TGTGCCAGCAGGGTGCACCGGGACAGGGCCTACGAGCAGTACTTC	CASRVHRDRAYEQYF	TRBD1	-	TRBV2	TRBJ2-7
TGTGCCAGCACCATGGGACTAGCGGGGGGCACAGATACGCAGTATTTT	CASTMGLAGGTDTQYF	TRBD2	-	TRBV7-2	TRBJ2-3
TGCGCCAGCAGCCAATTCAGGAGCGGGGGGGCCGGGGAGACCCAGTACTTC	CASSQFRSGGAGETQYF	TRBD2	-	TRBV4-3	TRBJ2-5
TGCGCCAGCAGCTTGGGGGTCGGAACACAGTATGGCTACACCTTC	CASSLGVGTQYGYTF	-	-	TRBV5-1	TRBJ1-2
TGCAGCGTCGGGACCGGGACAGGGATGAACACTGAAGCTTTCTTT	CSVGTGTGMNTEAFF	TRBD1	-	TRBV29-1	TRBJ1-1
TGTGCCAGCAGCGACAGGGGTGGCTACACCTTC	CASSDRGGYTF	TRBD1	-	TRBV7-2	TRBJ1-2
TGTGCCAGTAGCATACAGGGACTAGGCTCCTACAATGAGCAGTTCTTC	CASSIQGLGSYNEQFF	TRBD2	-	TRBV19	TRBJ2-1
TGTGCCAGCAACCACGGGACTGAGTTAGCTAACTATGGCTACACCTTC	CASNHGTELANYGYTF	-	few	TRBV28	TRBJ1-2
TGTGCCAGCAGTTTGGGCCGAGGGGGACAGGGGCAAGAGACCCAGTACTTC	CASSLGRGGQGQETQYF	TRBD1	-	TRBV28	TRBJ2-5
TGTGCCAGCAGGTGGCACTCTAGGAACACTGAAGCTTTCTTT	CASRWHSRNTEAFF	-	-	TRBV6-5	TRBJ1-1
TGTGCCAGCAGCTCTACAGGGGGCGCCGAGCAGTACTTC	CASSSTGGAEQYF	TRBD1	-	TRBV7-3	TRBJ2-7
TGCGCCAGCAGCTTGGACGGGGGGGGCACCGGGGAGCTGTTTTTT	CASSLDGGGTGELFF	TRBD2	-	TRBV5-1	TRBJ2-2
TGCGCCAGCAGCTTCATAGGCGGGAGGGGAACCGGGGAGCTGTTTTTT	CASSFIGGRGTGELFF	TRBD2	-	TRBV4-1	TRBJ2-2
TGCAGCGTTGAAACCGGACAGAATAGCAATCAGCCCCAGCATTTT	CSVETGQNSNQPQHF	-	-	TRBV29-1	TRBJ1-5
TGTGCCAGCAGGGAGAGGAGAATCTACGAGCAGTACTTC	CASRERRIYEQYF	-	few	TRBV6-1	TRBJ2-7
TGCGCCAGCAGCCAAGGAGGGGGCAGGTCTGAAGCTTTCTTT	CASSQGGGRSEAFF	TRBD1	-	TRBV4-1	TRBJ1-1
TGCGCCAGCAGCTTAACAGGGACAGGCCAGATGAACACTGAAGCTTTCTTT	CASSLTGTGQMNTEAFF	TRBD1	-	TRBV5-1	TRBJ1-1
TGTGCCAGCAGTGAAGGGGCCCCACCCGAGCAGTACTTC	CASSEGAPPEQYF	-	-	TRBV6-1	TRBJ2-7
TGTGCCAGCAGCCCTTCGTGGCGGTACGAGCAGTACTTC	CASSPSWRYEQYF	-	-	TRBV7-2	TRBJ2-7
TGCGCCAGCAGCCAAGTGGGGAACAGGGGCAATATTAGGAACACTGAAGCTTTCTTT	CASSQVGNRGNIRNTEAFF	TRBD1	-	TRBV4-1	TRBJ1-1
TGTGCCAGCAGCTTAGTGCGGGTCGGGCCCTACAATGAGCAGTTCTTC	CASSLVRVGPYNEQFF	-	once	TRBV11-3	TRBJ2-1
TGTGCCAGCAGCTTAGTATCTGTTGGGCCGGAGACCCAGTACTTC	CASSLVSVGPETQYF	-	-	TRBV7-2	TRBJ2-5
TGTGCCAGCAGCTTGGGGCCGGCGGGGGGGCCCGTCAGGAATGAGCAGTTCTTC	CASSLGPAGGPVRNEQFF	TRBD2	-	TRBV7-9	TRBJ2-1
TGCGCCAGCAGCTTGGTGGGGGCCACTGAAGCTTTCTTT	CASSLVGATEAFF	-	-	TRBV5-1	TRBJ1-1
TGTGCCAGCAGCCCCCGAGCTATGAACACCGGGGAGCTGTTTTTT	CASSPRAMNTGELFF	-	-	TRBV9	TRBJ2-2
TGTGCCACCAGCCCCTCACGGGGGAGAATTTACGAGCAGTACTTC	CATSPSRGRIYEQYF	-	-	TRBV15	TRBJ2-7
TGTGCCAGCAGCCCCCGACAGGGAATAGGGGGCTACACCTTC	CASSPRQGIGGYTF	TRBD1	-	TRBV9	TRBJ1-2
TGCGCCAGCAGCCAAGCCCGGGGATACGAGCAGTACTTC	CASSQARGYEQYF	-	-	TRBV4-3	TRBJ2-7
TGTGCCAGCAGCCCTAGGCGCTACAGGGGGTACAATGGCTACACCTTC	CASSPRRYRGYNGYTF	-	few	TRBV21-1	TRBJ1-2
TGTGCCAGCAGTGAGTTTGCAACTACTAACTATGGCTACACCTTC	CASSEFATTNYGYTF	-	-	TRBV25-1	TRBJ1-2
TGTGCCAGCAGTTTCCCAGGGATAAATGAGCAGTTCTTC	CASSFPGINEQFF	-	-	TRBV6-5	TRBJ2-1